Each of the 27 T cell receptor beta chains below was sequenced from the same sample in a study of cytomegalovirus exposure and HLA in healthy donors. The PCR was carried out with 60 Vbeta primers and 13 Jbeta primers. The table came from immunoSEQ multiplex PCR; TCRdb's copy has only in-frame clones and leaves some out. The profile shows fewer than 120,000 clones, 76% of them singletons. Sequenced sample: PBMCs. The source is a man aged 25 to 40 in good health and CMV-seropositive.

This sequence joins TRBV6-5 and TRBJ2-1; the D gene is possibly TRBD1 (6 bases). V was clipped by 0 bases and J by 7 bases, with 10 bases between them. Germline V gene sequence: CDR1 MNHEY, CDR2 SVGAGI. CDR3 length: 14 amino acids. The CDR3 nucleotides are TGTGCCAGCAGTTACTCGACAGGTTATAATGAGCAGTTCTTC. It yields the protein CASSYSTGYNEQFF.

This clone was recorded once. The V call is TRBV21-1, the J call TRBJ1-2. TRBV21-1 is labeled a pseudogene. CDR3 length: 17 amino acids. CDR3 amino acids: CASSKKDLGTQGYGYTF. The DNA of the CDR3 is TGTGCCAGCAGCAAAAAAGACCTAGGGACTCAAGGCTATGGCTACACCTTC.

The chain has TRBV2 and TRBJ1-5, with a possible D match to TRBD1 (6 bases). The CDR3 sequence is 15 residues long. V lost 6 bases and J 6 bases, leaving 18 bases between the germline ends. The V gene's germline CDR1 is SNHLY and CDR2 FYNNEI. The CDR3 coding sequence is TGTGCCAGCAGCTACCGGGGGGGGGCGCGTCAGCCCCAGCATTTT. This translates into CASSYRGGARQPQHF.

The V gene is TRBV5-6, the J gene TRBJ1-4, with TRBD1 as a possible D gene (6 bases). V lost 4 bases and J lost 4, with 23 bases in between. Germline V lookup: CDR1 SGHDT, CDR2 YYEEEE. This CDR3 is built from 18 residues. The CDR3 protein is CASSVTDRLTKGNEKLFF. DNA for the CDR3: TGTGCCAGCAGCGTAACGGACAGACTCACTAAAGGTAATGAAAAACTGTTTTTT.

The V gene is TRBV5-1, the J gene TRBJ2-7; a weak D match, TRBD2 (6 bases). The V gene's germline CDR1 is SGHRS and CDR2 YFSETQ. The CDR3 runs 16 residues. Trimming took off 0 bases at V and 4 bases at J, with 17 bases between the two ends. CDR3 loop: CASSLEGDFSPYEQYF. CDR3 nucleotides: TGCGCCAGCAGCTTGGAAGGGGACTTCAGCCCATACGAGCAGTACTTC.

The genes are TRBV10-2 and TRBJ2-7; 10 bases are shared with TRBD2. The germline V gene encodes CDR1 WSHSY and CDR2 SAAADI. The trim removed 0 bases at V and 2 bases at J, leaving 10 bases unmatched. The CDR3 has 18 amino acids. CDR3 protein: CASSESRAFSGGAYEQYF. The CDR3 nucleotides are TGCGCCAGCAGTGAGTCTAGGGCATTCAGCGGGGGGGCCTACGAGCAGTACTTC.

The rearrangement links TRBV2 to TRBJ1-2, with D tentatively TRBD1 (5 bases). The CDR3 sequence is 15 residues long. Trimming removed 1 base at V and 3 bases at J, with 12 bases between. Looked up from germline, CDR1 is SNHLY and CDR2 is FYNNEI. The CDR3 here is CASSEEGEGDYGYTF. The CDR3 nucleotides are TGTGCCAGCAGTGAAGAAGGGGAAGGTGACTATGGCTACACCTTC.

The rearrangement links TRBV7-2 to TRBJ1-5; weak D call: TRBD1 (5 bases). From germline, CDR1 is SGHTA and CDR2 FQGNSA. V was cut by 1 base and J by 3 bases, with 10 bases left in between. The CDR3 extends over 15 amino acids. The CDR3 region is CASSLDGGYNQPQHF. DNA of the CDR3: TGTGCCAGCAGCTTAGACGGGGGTTACAATCAGCCCCAGCATTTT. Variable domain in full (rest from reference TRBV7-2 and TRBJ1-5): GAGVSQSPSNKVTEKGKDVELRCDPISGHTALYWYRQSLGQGLEFLIYFQGNSAPDKSGLPSDRFSAERTGGSVSTLTIQRTQQEDSAVYLCASSLDGGYNQPQHFGDGTRLSIL.

The chain carries TRBV7-8 and TRBJ2-5; the match to TRBD2 covers 7 bases. The CDR3 sequence is 17 residues long. Germline CDR1 is SGHVS and CDR2 is FQNEAQ. With 1 base clipped from V and 4 bases from J, the junction kept 12 bases outside the gene matches. CDR3 loop: CASSLGPGGLWAETQYF. CDR3 nucleotides: TGTGCCAGCAGCTTAGGCCCGGGAGGCCTGTGGGCAGAGACCCAGTACTTC. The whole variable domain, remainder taken from reference TRBV7-8 and TRBJ2-5, is GAGVSQSPRYKVAKRGQDVALRCDPISGHVSLFWYQQALGQGPEFLTYFQNEAQLDKSGLPSDRFFAERPEGSVSTLKIQRTQQEDSAVYLCASSLGPGGLWAETQYFGPGTRLLVL.

This clone was detected once. The DNA for the CDR3 is TGTGCCAGCAGCTTGGCAGGGGCAGATACGCAGTATTTT. Translating gives CASSLAGADTQYF. V gene TRBV5-6 combines with J gene TRBJ2-3; TRBD1 is a possible D gene (6 bases). The germline CDR1 and CDR2 sequences are SGHDT and YYEEEE. V was shortened by 0 bases and J by 4 bases, with 6 bases between the two germline ends. The CDR3 sequence is 13 residues long.

The V and J genes are TRBV4-3 and TRBJ1-5; D may be TRBD1 (5 bases). Looked up from germline, CDR1 is LGHNA and CDR2 is YSLEER. The ends were cut back, 1 base at V and 6 bases at J, with 13 bases in the middle. The CDR3 has 15 residues. As DNA, the CDR3 is TGCGCCAGCAGCCAAGGCCCAGGGCTTGGTCAGCCCCAGCATTTT. Its translation is CASSQGPGLGQPQHF.

Worth noting for this clone: Other DNA sequences from this sample encode an identical CDR3 as well. V usage is TRBV4-3 and J usage is TRBJ2-7, with 10 bases matching TRBD2. V lost 1 base and J lost 4; bases outside the gene matches: 4. The CDR3 consists of 15 residues. Germline V gives CDR1 LGHNA, CDR2 YSLEER. This CDR3 is CASSQGLAGDYEQYF. CDR3 nucleotide sequence: TGCGCCAGCAGCCAAGGACTAGCGGGTGATTACGAGCAGTACTTC.

The chain recombines TRBV28 with TRBJ1-1, with 8 bases that match TRBD1. The CDR3 covers 14 residues. Germline V gives CDR1 MDHEN, CDR2 SYDVKM. Unmatched junction bases numbered 7, after V lost 5 bases and J lost 5 bases. DNA for the CDR3: TGTGCCAGCAGTAAAACAGGGGGGTGGACTGAAGCTTTCTTT. It codes for CASSKTGGWTEAFF.

This sequence joins TRBV2 and TRBJ1-6; D might be TRBD1 (6 bases). CDR1 and CDR2 from the germline V gene are SNHLY and FYNNEI. The CDR3 covers 15 residues. V lost 4 bases, J lost 9 bases, and 16 bases lay in between. CDR3 sequence reads: CASSGEGRGSSPLHF. DNA for the CDR3: TGTGCCAGCAGTGGAGAAGGTAGGGGGAGTTCACCCCTCCACTTT.

The genes are TRBV13 and TRBJ2-3; no reliable D call. The germline gives CDR1 PRHDT, CDR2 FYEKMQ (reference sequence). The CDR3 loop spans 13 amino acids. V dropped 0 bases and J dropped 4 bases, with 5 bases sitting between them. The CDR3, as DNA: TGTGCCAGCAGCTTAGGTTTAGCAGATACGCAGTATTTT. This translates into CASSLGLADTQYF.

This clone has only one observation. This chain joins TRBV27 and TRBJ1-1, with 7 bases that match TRBD1. V lost 5 bases to trimming and J lost 7 bases; unmatched junction nucleotides: 4. Germline V gene data show CDR1 as MNHEY and CDR2 as SMNVEV (reference sequence). The CDR3 consists of 12 residues. The CDR3 sequence: CASSRTGLEAFF. CDR3 DNA sequence: TGTGCCAGCAGTCGGACAGGTCTTGAAGCTTTCTTT.

The genes are TRBV4-3 and TRBJ2-7, with 7 bases that match TRBD1. The V segment lost 3 bases and the J segment 3 bases; nucleotides outside the gene matches: 5. CDR3 size: 14 residues. Germline V gene data show CDR1 as LGHNA and CDR2 as YSLEER. DNA of the CDR3: TGCGCCAGCAGCCATGGCCGGGACAGCTACGAGCAGTACTTC. Translating gives CASSHGRDSYEQYF.

This chain uses TRBV27 with TRBJ2-2, with TRBD1 identical over 10 bases. The germline CDR1 and CDR2 sequences are MNHEY and SMNVEV (reference sequence). After removal of 3 bases from V and 5 bases from J, the junction contained 3 bases not matched to a gene. CDR3 length equals 15 residues. Written as DNA, the CDR3 is TGTGCCAGCAGTTTGAGGACAGGGGGGACCGGGGAGCTGTTTTTT. Its translation is CASSLRTGGTGELFF.

V is TRBV5-1 and J is TRBJ1-1; 8 nucleotides align to TRBD1. Germline-derived CDR1 and CDR2 are SGHRS and YFSETQ. Losses at the gene ends were 3 bases for V and 0 bases for J; bases not matched to a gene: 4. CDR3 length: 15 amino acids. The CDR3 protein is CASSSGTGMNTEAFF. CDR3 DNA sequence: TGCGCCAGCAGCTCCGGGACAGGTATGAACACTGAAGCTTTCTTT.

Only a few counts were recorded for this clone. The chain carries TRBV6-4 and TRBJ2-3, with 10 positions matching TRBD2. V dropped 3 bases and J dropped 4; count of bases not matched to a gene: 7. This CDR3 is 16 amino acids long. Germline lookup yields CDR1 MRHNA and CDR2 SNTAGT. This CDR3 is CASSETTSGSSDTQYF. DNA of the CDR3: TGTGCCAGCAGTGAAACGACTAGCGGGTCATCAGATACGCAGTATTTT.

The sample holds a few counts of this clone. The CDR3 bases are TGTGCCAGCACCCAGACCCTCCCGGGCTATGGCTACACCTTC. It is translated as CASTQTLPGYGYTF. The chain couples TRBV7-9 to TRBJ1-2; D not resolved. Trimming cost V 7 bases and J 4 bases, with 16 bases left between them. The CDR3 covers 14 residues. Germline V gene sequence: CDR1 SEHNR, CDR2 FQNEAQ (reference sequence).

The V gene is TRBV4-1, the J gene TRBJ1-2, with 8 bases aligning to TRBD1. Germline V gives CDR1 MGHRA, CDR2 YSYEKL. V was clipped by 5 bases and J by 7 bases; unmatched bases: 9. The CDR3 extends over 14 amino acids. CDR3 DNA: TGCGCCAGCAGCGGACAGGGCCCCACCGGTGGCTACACCTTC. Its protein product is CASSGQGPTGGYTF.

V is TRBV9 and J is TRBJ1-2; a possible D gene is TRBD1 (5 bases). V lost 0 bases to trimming and J lost 5 bases, with 8 bases between them. Germline-derived CDR1 and CDR2 are SGDLS and YYNGEE. The CDR3 sequence is 13 residues long. CDR3 sequence: CASSVGREYGYTF. The CDR3 DNA sequence: TGTGCCAGCAGCGTAGGCAGGGAATATGGCTACACCTTC.

The chain recombines TRBV7-2 with TRBJ2-3, with 8 bases fitting TRBD1. This CDR3 spans 16 amino acids. CDR1 is SGHTA, CDR2 FQGNSA, per germline. The V gene end was trimmed by 4 bases and the J gene end by 5 bases; junction bases not matched to a gene: 11. CDR3 sequence reads: CASSWATGTGGDTQYF. CDR3 nucleotides: TGTGCCAGCAGCTGGGCGACAGGGACAGGCGGAGATACGCAGTATTTT.

The J gene is TRBJ1-5, the V gene TRBV4-3; no definite D call. With 4 bases removed from V and 1 base from J, the gap between germline ends came to 17 bases. Germline CDR1 LGHNA, CDR2 YSLEER. The CDR3 sequence is 17 residues long. The CDR3 DNA follows: TGCGCCAGCAGCCCACTACCATGGCCCAACAGCAATCAGCCCCAGCATTTT. This sequence encodes CASSPLPWPNSNQPQHF.

This clone was detected only once. The rearrangement links TRBV5-4 to TRBJ2-7, with a weak D call TRBD2 (5 bases). From germline, CDR1 is SGHNT and CDR2 YYREEE (reference sequence). The CDR3 is 15 amino acids. V was pared by 0 bases and J by 0 bases, with 10 bases between. The DNA of the CDR3 is TGTGCCAGCAGCTTGGAAAGTGGACTCTCCTACGAGCAGTACTTC. Its translation is CASSLESGLSYEQYF.

This sequence joins TRBV5-1 and TRBJ1-1, with 9 nucleotides matching TRBD1. J lost 3 bases, V lost 7 bases, and 4 bases had no gene match. This CDR3 region has 13 residues. Germline loops: CDR1 SGHRS, CDR2 YFSETQ. CDR3 sequence: CASRDREYTEAFF. In DNA, the CDR3 is TGCGCCAGCCGGGACAGGGAGTACACTGAAGCTTTCTTT.